This TCR beta chain appears in the sequencing data of a study of cytomegalovirus exposure and HLA in healthy donors. Points from the study as a whole: Later analysis indicated greater clonal expansion among HLA-associated TCR beta chains than among equally common other chains. Most of the TCR beta V segments (in an earlier analysis) were productive either about 87% or about 30% of the time. Immune exposure information available was restricted to CMV serostatus. In vitro testing confirmed a few CMV-associated chains as specific for CMV antigens.

The CDR3 is 17 residues long. CDR1 is GTSNPN and CDR2 is SVGIG in the germline V gene (reference sequence). The V gene end was trimmed by 3 bases and the J gene end by 0 bases; junction bases not matched to a gene: 11. About this clone: Its matching antigen is unknown.

The PCR made use of 60 Vbeta and 13 Jbeta primers. Sequencing was performed with immunoSEQ multiplex PCR; in TCRdb, only in-frame clones are kept and a portion is missing. This sample has some 140,000 clones, with more than 75% found just once. The chain joins TRBV30 to TRBJ1-5, with 7 nucleotides matching TRBD1. The material sequenced was PBMCs. The source is a female donor in good health and CMV-seronegative. The CDR3 protein is CAWRSTGNVYSNQPQHF. The CDR3 nucleotides read TGTGCCTGGAGGTCGACAGGGAATGTGTATAGCAATCAGCCCCAGCATTTT. The entire variable domain, with the rest obtained from reference TRBV30 and TRBJ1-5, is as follows: SQTIHQWPATLVQPVGSPLSLECTVEGTSNPNLYWYRQAAGRGLQLLFYSVGIGQISSEVPQNLSASRPQDRQFILSSKKLLLSDSGFYLCAWRSTGNVYSNQPQHFGDGTRLSIL.